This TCR beta chain was profiled in a study of a mutant IDH1 vaccine in newly diagnosed glioma. Study summary: Treated patients had a mean age of approximately 40 years and a 62.5% male, around 38% female split. V12 occurred at week 35 and V13 at week 47.

Unmatched junction bases numbered 11, after V lost 8 bases and J lost 6 bases. Germline V gene lookup returns CDR1 MNHEY and CDR2 SVGAGI. The CDR3 loop spans 15 amino acids. Assay: immunoSEQ multiplex PCR; the TCRdb copy retains only in-frame clones and omits some. The table lists 75,000 to 95,000 clones, around nine tenths of them singletons, with approximately 0.8% in the top ten. This sample's time point: week 47, end of study. A single vaccine dose contained 300 ug of mutant IDH1 20-mer peptide, and topical imiquimod was used with it. Patients underwent eight vaccinations, which took place in weeks 1, 3, 5, 7, 11, 15, 19 and 23. The donors had new WHO grade 3 or 4 astrocytomas; these were IDH1-mutant and ATRX-lost. Notes on this clone: Its cognate antigen is unknown.

The origin of this receptor is a woman in her forties or fifties with glioma. The specimen was PBMCs, collected from a glioma patient whose treatment included an IDH1 peptide vaccine. This chain connects TRBV6-5 to TRBJ2-7, with 12 bases matching TRBD2. The CDR3 is CASRPSGRAVREQYF. The CDR3 nucleotides are TGTGCCAGCCGCCCTAGCGGGAGGGCCGTGCGCGAGCAGTACTTC.